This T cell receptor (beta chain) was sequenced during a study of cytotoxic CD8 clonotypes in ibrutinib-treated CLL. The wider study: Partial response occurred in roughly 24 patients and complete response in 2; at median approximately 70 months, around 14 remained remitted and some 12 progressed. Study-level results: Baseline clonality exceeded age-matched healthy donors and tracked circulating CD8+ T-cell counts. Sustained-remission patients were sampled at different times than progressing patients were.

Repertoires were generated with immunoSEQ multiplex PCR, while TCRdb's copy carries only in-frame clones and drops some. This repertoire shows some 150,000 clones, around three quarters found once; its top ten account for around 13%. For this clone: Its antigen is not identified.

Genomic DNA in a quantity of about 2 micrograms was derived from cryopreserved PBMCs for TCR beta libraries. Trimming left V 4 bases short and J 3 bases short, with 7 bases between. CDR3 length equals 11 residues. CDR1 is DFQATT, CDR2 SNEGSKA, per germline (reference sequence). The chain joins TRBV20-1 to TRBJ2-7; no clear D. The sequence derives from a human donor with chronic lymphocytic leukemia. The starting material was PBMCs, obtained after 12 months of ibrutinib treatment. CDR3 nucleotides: TGCAGTGCTAAACAAAACTACGAGCAGTACTTC. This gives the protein CSAKQNYEQYF.